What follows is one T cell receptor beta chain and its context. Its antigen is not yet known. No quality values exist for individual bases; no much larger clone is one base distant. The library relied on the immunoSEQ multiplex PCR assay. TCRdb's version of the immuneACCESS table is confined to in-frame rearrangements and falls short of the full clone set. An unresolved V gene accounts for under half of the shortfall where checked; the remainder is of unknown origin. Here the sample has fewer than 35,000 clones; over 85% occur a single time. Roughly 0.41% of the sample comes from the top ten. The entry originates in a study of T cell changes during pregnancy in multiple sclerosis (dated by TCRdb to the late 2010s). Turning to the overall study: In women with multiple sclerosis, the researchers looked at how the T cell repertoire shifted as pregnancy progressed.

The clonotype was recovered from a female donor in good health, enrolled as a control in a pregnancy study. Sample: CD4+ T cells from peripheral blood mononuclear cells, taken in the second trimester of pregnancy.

The CDR3 protein is CASTPWTSLQGTGELFF. The sequence in DNA is TGCGCCAGCACCCCGTGGACTAGCCTACAAGGGACCGGGGAGCTGTTTTTT. The chain is made from TRBV5-1 and TRBJ2-2, and 8 junction bases match TRBD2. The CDR3 starts with the cysteine, ends with the phenylalanine, and has 17 residues. Left in the record is the CDR3 DNA by itself, 51 bases read in frame from the first base. Trimmed from V: 6 bases; trimmed from J: 5 bases; junction bases lacking a gene match: 15. CDR1 is given as SGHRS and CDR2 as YFSETQ, both from the germline V gene.